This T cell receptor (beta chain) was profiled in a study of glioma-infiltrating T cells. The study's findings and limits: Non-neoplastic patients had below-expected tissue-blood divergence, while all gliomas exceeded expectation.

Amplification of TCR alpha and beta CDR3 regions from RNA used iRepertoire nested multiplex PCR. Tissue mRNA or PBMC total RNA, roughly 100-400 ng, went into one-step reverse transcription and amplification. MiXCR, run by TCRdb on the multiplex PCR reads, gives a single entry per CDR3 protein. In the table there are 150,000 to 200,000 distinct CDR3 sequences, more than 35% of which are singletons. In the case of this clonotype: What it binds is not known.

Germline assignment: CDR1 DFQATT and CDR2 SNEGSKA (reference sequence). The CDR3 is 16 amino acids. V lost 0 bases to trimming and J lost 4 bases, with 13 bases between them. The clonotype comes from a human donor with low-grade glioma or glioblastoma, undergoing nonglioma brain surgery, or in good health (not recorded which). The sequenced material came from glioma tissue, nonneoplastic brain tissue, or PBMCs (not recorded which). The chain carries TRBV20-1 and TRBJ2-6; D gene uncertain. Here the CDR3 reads CSARDHSSAGANVLTF. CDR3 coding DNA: TGCAGTGCTAGAGATCACAGTTCTGCAGGGGCCAACGTCCTGACTTTC.